This entry is about one T cell receptor (beta chain). The antigen is not known. Repertoires were generated with immunoSEQ multiplex PCR, while TCRdb's copy carries only in-frame clones and drops some. The sample has about 150,000 clones, just under 95% seen once; the top ten hold 1.1% to 1.5%. This entry comes from a study of T cell responses to AZD1222 COVID-19 vaccine. Points from the study as a whole: Donors in the cohort were predominantly white British and more often female, and clonal diversity was possibly underestimated. Researchers report vaccine-associated CD4 TCRs spanning spike, with dominance at 160-218 and 743-854. After the peak T cell response, and only then, were repertoires sampled.

CDR3 size: 15 residues. The junction had 11 bases not matched to a gene; V was cut back by 7 bases and J by 5 bases. Germline values: CDR1 SGHRS, CDR2 YFSETQ. The chain combines TRBV5-1 with TRBJ2-5; 10 bases agree with TRBD1. This TCR came from an adult in good health. The specimen comprised peripheral blood, sampled on day 0 of AZD1222 vaccination. DNA for the CDR3: TGCGCCAGCCGAAGGGGGACAGGGGAAGGGGAGACCCAGTACTTC. Encoded protein: CASRRGTGEGETQYF.